This TCR beta chain was identified in a study of early T cells in non-severe SARS-CoV-2 infection. Study-level background: Alpha and beta chains were unpaired, from unsorted whole-blood bulk RNA.

TCRdb used MiXCR to reprocess the 5' RACE reads, holding one entry per CDR3 protein. The data contain about 110,000 distinct CDR3 sequences, about 12% of them seen just once; the ten biggest clones take up around 4%. This clonotype has more than one count but fewer than ten. Germline V gene data show CDR1 as KGHDR and CDR2 as SFDVKD. The V gene lost 2 bases and the J gene lost 3 bases, with 9 bases spanning the gap. CDR3 length equals 14 residues. The V and J genes are TRBV24-1 and TRBJ1-2, with a weak D call TRBD1 (5 bases). This TCR was sampled from an adult who was a healthcare worker with PCR-confirmed SARS-CoV-2 infection or an uninfected control (not recorded which). The source was whole blood, collected at baseline. The CDR3 DNA sequence: TGTGCCACCAGTGATTCCAGGGTTGACTATGGCTACACCTTC. It yields the protein CATSDSRVDYGYTF.